The rows below give T cell receptor beta chains drawn from one sample of a study of cytomegalovirus exposure and HLA in healthy donors. Repertoires were generated with immunoSEQ multiplex PCR, while TCRdb's copy carries only in-frame clones and drops some. The sample shows some 150,000 clones, 55% to 75% of them seen only once. Sequencing was done on a sample of PBMCs. These receptors were obtained from a man aged 50 to 59 in good health and CMV-seropositive. Both conserved end residues are part of each CDR3. A D gene is named only where the DNA matches it firmly. Expanded clones are given a class, and other clones once, few, many or no size at all.

TRBJ1-2	few	NA	TRBV10-3	CAISVPTEAGYGYTF	TGTGCCATCAGTGTGCCTACGGAGGCGGGCTATGGCTACACCTTC
TRBJ2-6	NA	NA	TRBV7-2	CASSLDQVFLTF	TGTGCCAGCAGCTTAGACCAGGTGTTCCTGACTTTC
TRBJ1-1	NA	NA	TRBV9	CASTPRRTEAFF	TGTGCCAGCACCCCACGCAGGACTGAAGCTTTCTTT
TRBJ2-1	few	TRBD2	TRBV19	CASSFSSGSYNEQFF	TGTGCCAGTAGTTTCTCTAGCGGGAGCTACAATGAGCAGTTCTTC
TRBJ1-2	few	NA	TRBV19	CASSRGANYGYTF	TGTGCCAGTAGTCGAGGTGCTAACTATGGCTACACCTTC
TRBJ2-1	NA	NA	TRBV6-1	CASSELGVSNEQFF	TGTGCCAGCAGTGAACTCGGGGTATCCAATGAGCAGTTCTTC
TRBJ2-1	NA	NA	TRBV7-8	CASSLLDGLLNEQFF	TGTGCCAGCAGCTTACTCGACGGACTACTAAATGAGCAGTTCTTC
TRBJ1-1	NA	TRBD1	TRBV5-8	CASSVKDRLNTEAFF	TGTGCCAGCAGCGTGAAGGACAGGTTAAACACTGAAGCTTTCTTT
TRBJ2-7	few	NA	TRBV2	CASPDQLTGEQYF	TGTGCCAGCCCAGACCAGTTAACGGGCGAGCAGTACTTC
TRBJ2-1	NA	TRBD2	TRBV19	CASSFVGSGTSNEQFF	TGTGCCAGTAGTTTTGTGGGTAGCGGGACTTCCAATGAGCAGTTCTTC
TRBJ2-1	few	NA	TRBV7-6	CASSFSGYNEQFF	TGTGCCAGCAGCTTTTCCGGCTACAATGAGCAGTTCTTC
TRBJ1-5	NA	NA	TRBV7-2	CASSLSGWNQPQHF	TGTGCCAGCAGCTTGTCAGGGTGGAATCAGCCCCAGCATTTT
TRBJ2-1	NA	NA	TRBV27	CASSFTTYNEQFF	TGTGCCAGCAGTTTTACAACGTACAATGAGCAGTTCTTC
TRBJ2-7	NA	TRBD2	TRBV2	CASRLAGTTYEQYF	TGTGCCAGCAGACTAGCGGGCACCACCTACGAGCAGTACTTC
TRBJ1-5	NA	TRBD1	TRBV28	CASRPGQGANQPQHF	TGTGCCAGCAGACCGGGACAGGGGGCAAATCAGCCCCAGCATTTT
TRBJ1-2	NA	NA	TRBV29-1	CSVEGQLYGYTF	TGCAGCGTTGAAGGACAGCTCTATGGCTACACCTTC
TRBJ1-1	NA	NA	TRBV29-1	CSVGGKNTEAFF	TGCAGCGTTGGAGGGAAAAACACTGAAGCTTTCTTT
TRBJ2-7	NA	TRBD1	TRBV7-2	CASSFSRTGTYEQYF	TGTGCCAGCAGCTTCTCTAGGACAGGTACCTACGAGCAGTACTTC
TRBJ2-3	NA	TRBD1	TRBV6-1	CASIVLQGALDTQYF	TGTGCCAGCATTGTCCTTCAGGGGGCTCTTGATACGCAGTATTTT
TRBJ2-2	NA	TRBD2	TRBV19	CASNSGRDTGELFF	TGTGCCAGTAATAGCGGGAGGGACACCGGGGAGCTGTTTTTT
TRBJ2-1	NA	NA	TRBV29-1	CSVPERQDNEQFF	TGCAGCGTCCCCGAACGGCAGGACAATGAGCAGTTCTTC
TRBJ2-1	NA	TRBD1	TRBV20-1	CSAHRGSEQFF	TGCAGTGCCCACAGGGGTTCTGAGCAGTTCTTC
TRBJ2-1	NA	NA	TRBV5-1	CASSLYPGRTGGNEQFF	TGCGCCAGCAGCTTGTATCCGGGGCGGACCGGGGGCAATGAGCAGTTCTTC
TRBJ1-5	NA	NA	TRBV6-1	CASSGGPYGNQPQHF	TGTGCCAGCAGTGGGGGGCCCTATGGCAATCAGCCCCAGCATTTT
TRBJ2-7	NA	NA	TRBV25-1	CASSESPYEQYF	TGTGCCAGCAGTGAATCCCCTTACGAGCAGTACTTC
TRBJ2-1	NA	NA	TRBV19	CASSADRSSYNEQFF	TGTGCCAGTAGTGCAGACAGAAGCTCCTACAATGAGCAGTTCTTC
TRBJ1-5	NA	NA	TRBV29-1	CSVREGGGTGGNQPQHF	TGCAGCGTTAGGGAGGGCGGGGGGACCGGCGGCAATCAGCCCCAGCATTTT
TRBJ2-2	NA	TRBD2	TRBV18	CASSPPGLAGGLNTGELFF	TGTGCCAGCTCACCACCGGGACTAGCGGGGGGCTTGAACACCGGGGAGCTGTTTTTT
TRBJ1-5	NA	NA	TRBV4-2	CASSQVGRANQPQHF	TGTGCCAGCAGCCAAGTAGGCAGGGCCAATCAGCCCCAGCATTTT
TRBJ1-1	NA	NA	TRBV7-3	CASSRQRNTEAFF	TGTGCCAGCAGCCGACAGAGGAACACTGAAGCTTTCTTT
TRBJ1-1	NA	TRBD1	TRBV29-1	CSVEGRGQEAFF	TGCAGCGTTGAGGGGCGGGGACAGGAAGCTTTCTTT
TRBJ1-5	few	TRBD1	TRBV19	CASSDRTGGDQPQHF	TGTGCCAGTAGTGACAGGACAGGGGGGGACCAGCCCCAGCATTTT
TRBJ1-5	NA	NA	TRBV19	CASSIGTSNQPQHF	TGTGCCAGTAGTATAGGGACAAGCAATCAGCCCCAGCATTTT
TRBJ2-1	few	NA	TRBV2	CASRMMASDDNEQFF	TGTGCCAGCAGGATGATGGCTAGCGATGACAATGAGCAGTTCTTC
TRBJ1-1	NA	NA	TRBV20-1	CSARNFEVAFF	TGCAGTGCTAGAAATTTTGAGGTAGCTTTCTTT
TRBJ2-1	few	TRBD1	TRBV6-5	CASRTGQGGRNEQFF	TGTGCCAGCAGAACCGGACAGGGGGGTAGGAATGAGCAGTTCTTC
TRBJ1-5	NA	NA	TRBV2	CASSLQENQPQHF	TGTGCCAGCAGTTTACAGGAGAATCAGCCCCAGCATTTT
TRBJ1-1	few	TRBD1	TRBV11-1	CASSFNRDREAFF	TGTGCCAGCAGCTTCAACCGGGACAGAGAAGCTTTCTTT
TRBJ2-3	NA	TRBD2	TRBV10-3	CAIRPGLAGGGGTDTQYF	TGTGCCATCAGGCCGGGACTAGCGGGAGGAGGTGGCACAGATACGCAGTATTTT
TRBJ2-1	NA	TRBD1	TRBV14	CASSRTGSYNEQFF	TGTGCCAGCAGCAGGACAGGGTCCTACAATGAGCAGTTCTTC
TRBJ2-7	NA	NA	TRBV5-1	CASRGIGLRAQYF	TGCGCCAGCCGAGGGATTGGATTACGGGCGCAGTACTTC
TRBJ2-2	NA	TRBD2	TRBV27	CASSSTSGRGRGELFF	TGTGCCAGCAGTTCGACTAGCGGGAGGGGGCGGGGGGAGCTGTTTTTT
TRBJ1-2	NA	TRBD1	TRBV4-1	CASSQVGAGGVAGYTF	TGCGCCAGCAGCCAAGTCGGGGCAGGGGGCGTTGCTGGCTACACCTTC
TRBJ2-3	NA	NA	TRBV18	CASSRQEGADTQYF	TGTGCCAGCTCACGTCAGGAGGGCGCAGATACGCAGTATTTT
TRBJ2-7	NA	NA	TRBV28	CASSLSLGGSSYEQYF	TGTGCCAGCAGTTTATCACTGGGGGGAAGCTCCTACGAGCAGTACTTC
TRBJ1-1	NA	NA	TRBV18	CASSLGGPGNTEAFF	TGTGCCAGCTCACTGGGAGGGCCGGGGAACACTGAAGCTTTCTTT
TRBJ1-1	NA	NA	TRBV19	CASSSPRGTEAFF	TGTGCCAGTAGCTCACCCCGCGGAACTGAAGCTTTCTTT
TRBJ2-5	NA	NA	TRBV18	CASSPPVIREETQYF	TGTGCCAGCTCACCACCGGTGATCCGGGAAGAGACCCAGTACTTC
TRBJ2-3	few	TRBD2	TRBV2	CASDSRAGARTDTQYF	TGTGCCAGCGACTCCCGAGCGGGGGCGCGCACAGATACGCAGTATTTT
TRBJ2-3	NA	NA	TRBV6-6	CASRPSGDTQYF	TGTGCCAGCAGACCGAGCGGCGATACGCAGTATTTT